The clone carrying this TCR beta chain was seen a single time. The same CDR3 also results from other DNA sequences found in this sample. CD8 cells regarded as naive lacked CD45RO, were positively chosen for CCR7, and omitted terminally differentiated effector memory CD45RA+ cells. Sequencing was performed with immunoSEQ multiplex PCR; in TCRdb, only in-frame clones are kept and a portion is missing. This table has roughly 1,800,000 clones, just under 95% appearing once. This entry is derived from a study of shared clonotypes between healthy human individuals. Germline assignment: CDR1 SEHNR and CDR2 FQNEAQ (reference sequence). Trimming cost V 2 bases and J 4 bases, with 9 bases left between them. The CDR3 is 13 amino acids.

The TCR comes from a man in his late teens or twenties in good health. Material for sequencing was naive CD8+ T cells sorted from blood. The chain uses TRBV7-9 and TRBJ2-7; no reliable D call. This CDR3 reads CASSLRADYEQYF. The CDR3 bases are TGTGCCAGCAGCTTAAGGGCGGATTACGAGCAGTACTTC.